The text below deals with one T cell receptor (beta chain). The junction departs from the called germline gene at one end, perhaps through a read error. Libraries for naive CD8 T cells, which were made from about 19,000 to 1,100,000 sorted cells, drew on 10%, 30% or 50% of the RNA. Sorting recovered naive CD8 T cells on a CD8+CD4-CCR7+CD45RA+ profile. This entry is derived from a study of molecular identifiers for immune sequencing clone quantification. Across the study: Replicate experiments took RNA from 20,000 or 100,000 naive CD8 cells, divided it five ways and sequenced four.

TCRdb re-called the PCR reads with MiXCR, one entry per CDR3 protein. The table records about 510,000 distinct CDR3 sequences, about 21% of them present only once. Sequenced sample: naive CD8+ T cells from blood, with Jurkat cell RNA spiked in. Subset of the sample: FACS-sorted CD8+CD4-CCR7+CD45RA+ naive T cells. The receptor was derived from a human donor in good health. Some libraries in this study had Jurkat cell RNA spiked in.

The CDR3 reads CANSYSNDLTGTTSRMDTQYF. The CDR3 DNA is TGTGCCAACAGTTACTCGAACGATCTTACCGGGACAACAAGCCGAATGGATACGCAGTATTTT. V and J are TRBV6-5 and TRBJ2-3; tentative D call: TRBD1 (6 bases). The CDR3 runs to 21 residues. Germline V CDR1 and CDR2: MNHEY, SVGAGI.